These 14 T cell receptor beta chains were all obtained from the same sample, sequenced in a study of T cell changes during pregnancy in multiple sclerosis. Sequencing was performed with immunoSEQ multiplex PCR; in TCRdb, only in-frame clones are kept and a portion is missing. Of 120,000 or so clones listed, approximately 93% are singletons. Sample: peripheral blood, taken before pregnancy. The receptors here all came from a female donor with multiple sclerosis, enrolled in a pregnancy study.

V gene TRBV28 combines with J gene TRBJ2-5; TRBD2 agrees at 8 bases. The DNA end is more similar to TRBJ2-7, so the J call may be wrong. The CDR3 consists of 17 residues. CDR1 and CDR2 (germline): MDHEN, SYDVKM. The CDR3 sequence: CASSLGGSGRDSYEQYF. Here the CDR3 DNA reads TGTGCCAGCAGTTTGGGGGGAAGCGGGAGAGACTCCTACGAGCAGTACTTC.

The rearrangement joins TRBV5-4 to TRBJ2-5, with 8 bases identical to TRBD1. Trimming at V came to 3 bases and at J to 5 bases, leaving 9 bases not matched to a gene. CDR3 length: 15 residues. Per the germline V gene, CDR1 is SGHNT and CDR2 is YYREEE (reference sequence). The CDR3 here is CASSSGQGNAETQYF. As DNA, the CDR3 is TGTGCCAGCAGCTCCGGACAGGGAAATGCGGAGACCCAGTACTTC. The whole variable domain, remainder taken from reference TRBV5-4 and TRBJ2-5, is ETGVTQSPTHLIKTRGQQVTLRCSSQSGHNTVSWYQQALGQGPQFIFQYYREEENGRGNFPPRFSGLQFPNYSSELNVNALELDDSALYLCASSSGQGNAETQYFGPGTRLLVL.

The CDR3 protein is CAISEGASNEKLFF. CDR3 coding DNA: TGTGCCATCAGCGAGGGGGCCTCCAATGAAAAACTGTTTTTT. The chain carries TRBV10-3 and TRBJ1-4; the match to TRBD1 covers 7 bases. The CDR3 has 14 residues. Per germline, CDR1 ENHRY and CDR2 SYGVKD. V dropped 6 bases and J dropped 5; count of bases not matched to a gene: 6.

This clone appeared once. The rearrangement joins TRBV7-7 to TRBJ2-1; 8 bases agree with TRBD1. Germline CDR1 SSHAT, CDR2 FNYEAQ (reference sequence). The length of the CDR3 is 15 residues. Trimming cost V 5 bases and J 2 bases; bases outside gene matches: 5. In DNA, the CDR3 is TGTGCCAGCAGCCAGGACAGGGAAACCTACAATGAGCAGTTCTTC. Translating it yields CASSQDRETYNEQFF.

The genes are TRBV4-1 and TRBJ2-2, with TRBD2 as a possible D gene (6 bases). The CDR3 spans 16 residues. Trimming removed 0 bases from V and 5 bases from J, with 13 bases in between. Germline CDR1 MGHRA, CDR2 YSYEKL. CDR3 in amino acids: CASSQDTGGGTGELFF. As DNA, the CDR3 is TGCGCCAGCAGCCAAGATACTGGTGGGGGGACCGGGGAGCTGTTTTTT.

The chain combines TRBV7-8 with TRBJ1-5; TRBD1 agrees at 8 bases. The CDR3 consists of 15 residues. CDR1 and CDR2 from the germline V gene are SGHVS and FQNEAQ. V lost 5 bases to trimming and J lost 3 bases; unmatched junction nucleotides: 6. CDR3 residues: CASSSRDRYNQPQHF. The CDR3 coding sequence is TGTGCCAGCAGCAGCCGGGACAGGTACAATCAGCCCCAGCATTTT.

The genes are TRBV28 and TRBJ2-7, with 7 bases lining up with TRBD2. There are 12 residues in the CDR3. Per the germline V gene, CDR1 is MDHEN and CDR2 is SYDVKM. J was trimmed by 3 bases and V by 9 bases; bases with no gene match: 5. CDR3 bases: TGTGCCAGTGGGCGGGGGAACTACGAGCAGTACTTC. It yields the protein CASGRGNYEQYF.

This clone was recorded only once. The chain links TRBV9 to TRBJ2-5; tentative D call: TRBD2 (6 bases). Germline CDR1 is SGDLS and CDR2 is YYNGEE. Deletions cut 0 bases from V and 1 base from J, with 10 bases between. The CDR3 length is 15 residues. CDR3 bases: TGTGCCAGCAGCGTAGGGCAGCGGGTCCAAGAGACCCAGTACTTC. Translating it yields CASSVGQRVQETQYF.

The chain combines TRBV6-1 with TRBJ2-2; no firm D call. With 6 bases removed from V and 4 bases from J, the gap between germline ends came to 12 bases. CDR3 length: 14 amino acids. The germline CDR1 and CDR2 sequences are MNHNS and SASEGT. In nucleotides, the CDR3 is TGTGCCAGCAGGGAGCCGGGTCTCACCGGGGAGCTGTTTTTT. This sequence encodes CASREPGLTGELFF.

In DNA form, the CDR3 reads TGTGCCAGCAGACGACGGGTGACAGGGGATTCACCCCTCCACTTT. Its translation is CASRRRVTGDSPLHF. The chain is built from TRBV6-5 and TRBJ1-6, with 8 nucleotides matching TRBD1. CDR1 is MNHEY, CDR2 SVGAGI, per germline. V lost 6 bases, J lost 8 bases, and 9 bases stayed unmatched. The CDR3 sequence is 15 residues long.

This sequence joins TRBV7-9 and TRBJ2-3; D not resolved. Trimming removed 4 bases from V and 3 bases from J, with 8 bases in between. Per the germline V gene, CDR1 is SEHNR and CDR2 is FQNEAQ (reference sequence). There are 13 residues in the CDR3. The DNA of the CDR3 is TGTGCCAGCAGCTCAACATATACAGATACGCAGTATTTT. It is translated as CASSSTYTDTQYF.

CDR3 sequence: CASSLLPSGTETQYF. The CDR3, as DNA: TGTGCCAGCAGCTTACTTCCTAGCGGAACGGAGACCCAGTACTTC. This chain joins TRBV9 and TRBJ2-5; TRBD2 matches at 7 bases. Germline CDR1 is SGDLS and CDR2 is YYNGEE. Losses at the gene ends were 4 bases for V and 5 bases for J; bases not matched to a gene: 11. This CDR3 is built from 15 residues.

This rearrangement joins TRBV9 to TRBJ2-3; D is unresolved. The CDR3 covers 16 residues. CDR1 is SGDLS, CDR2 YYNGEE, per germline. The ends were cut back, 0 bases at V and 2 bases at J, with 13 bases in the middle. The CDR3 sequence: CASSVGLRLLTDTQYF. The CDR3 DNA reads TGTGCCAGCAGCGTAGGGCTGCGGTTACTCACAGATACGCAGTATTTT. Based on the CDR3 plus reference TRBV9 and TRBJ2-3, the full variable domain is DSGVTQTPKHLITATGQRVTLRCSPRSGDLSVYWYQQSLDQGLQFLIQYYNGEERAKGNILERFSAQQFPDLHSELNLSSLELGDSALYFCASSVGLRLLTDTQYFGPGTRLTVL.

This clone was observed a handful of times. This chain uses TRBV5-4 with TRBJ2-7; D gene unclear. CDR3 length: 14 residues. CDR1 is SGHNT, CDR2 YYREEE, per germline (reference sequence). Trimming removed 3 bases from V and 7 bases from J, with 17 bases in between. DNA for the CDR3: TGTGCCAGCAGCTCCGGGTTCCATCCTCGGGAGCAGTACTTC. It specifies CASSSGFHPREQYF. Complete variable domain (other parts from reference TRBV5-4 and TRBJ2-7): ETGVTQSPTHLIKTRGQQVTLRCSSQSGHNTVSWYQQALGQGPQFIFQYYREEENGRGNFPPRFSGLQFPNYSSELNVNALELDDSALYLCASSSGFHPREQYFGPGTRLTVT.